This entry describes one T cell receptor (beta chain). Its antigen is not identified. Germline V lookup: CDR1 MNHNS, CDR2 SASEGT. Trimming removed 2 bases at V and 5 bases at J, with 22 bases between. This CDR3 region has 18 residues. Together with a sample-barcoded 5' primer, a J-beta primer mix was included in a second PCR lasting about 7 to 11 cycles. TCRdb used MiXCR to reprocess the 5' RACE reads, holding one entry per CDR3 protein. The data contain fewer than 1 million distinct CDR3 sequences, approximately 44% of them singletons. These data belong to a study of blood T cells in healthy people across ages. Broader study findings: Percentage of naive T cells showed a strong correlation with TCR beta diversity.

In terms of origin and age, donors were healthy Caucasian individuals from Russia aged 6 to 90. The J gene is TRBJ1-5, the V gene TRBV6-1; no reliable D call. The TCR comes from a man in his 60s in good health. The sequencing input was blood. In nucleotides, the CDR3 is TGTGCCAGCAGTGAACAGGTACCAATACAGATATTCGATCAGCCCCAGCATTTT. Its protein is CASSEQVPIQIFDQPQHF.